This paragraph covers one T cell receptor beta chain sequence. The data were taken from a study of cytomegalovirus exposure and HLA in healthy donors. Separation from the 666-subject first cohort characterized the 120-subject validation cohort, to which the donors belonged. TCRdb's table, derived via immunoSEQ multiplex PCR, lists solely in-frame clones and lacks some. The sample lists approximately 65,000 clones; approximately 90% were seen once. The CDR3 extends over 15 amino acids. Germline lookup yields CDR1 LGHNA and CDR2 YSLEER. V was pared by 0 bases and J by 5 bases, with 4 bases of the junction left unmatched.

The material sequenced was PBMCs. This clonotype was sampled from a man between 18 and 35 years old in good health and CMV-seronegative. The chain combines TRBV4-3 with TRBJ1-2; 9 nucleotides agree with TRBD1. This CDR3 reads CASSQDPGTGYGYTF. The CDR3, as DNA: TGCGCCAGCAGCCAAGACCCCGGGACAGGGTATGGCTACACCTTC.